These 17 T cell receptor beta chains came from one sample sequenced in a study of blood T cell repertoires in COVID-19. Profiling relied on immunoSEQ multiplex PCR, and the TCRdb table lists in-frame clones only, not all of them. The repertoire consists of about 70,000 clones, with 80% to 90% occurring once and the leading ten covering approximately 2.9%. The sequenced material came from peripheral blood. The receptors here all came from a man between 50 and 59 years old with acute or convalescent COVID-19.

The chain employs TRBV27 and TRBJ1-1, with 8 bases that match TRBD1. V shed 6 bases, J shed 4 bases, and the junction held 7 bases outside the gene matches. Germline V gene lookup returns CDR1 MNHEY and CDR2 SMNVEV (reference sequence). The CDR3 extends over 14 amino acids. CDR3 region: CASRPGQGGTEAFF. The CDR3 bases are TGTGCCAGCAGACCCGGACAGGGTGGCACTGAAGCTTTCTTT.

This clone was recorded only once. This rearrangement joins TRBV2 to TRBJ2-7, with D possibly being TRBD1 (6 bases). The V end lost 4 bases, the J end lost 0 bases, and 10 bases lay between the germline ends. The germline CDR1 and CDR2 sequences are SNHLY and FYNNEI. The CDR3 contains 14 residues. The CDR3 reads CASSVDRISYEQYF. The CDR3 region has the DNA TGTGCCAGCAGTGTGGACAGAATCTCCTACGAGCAGTACTTC.

This rearrangement joins TRBV3-1 (or the pseudogene TRBV3-2) to TRBJ2-2; TRBD1 aligns across 8 bases. CDR3 length equals 15 residues. Germline assignment: CDR1 LGHDT and CDR2 YNNKEL (reference sequence). Trimming at V came to 0 bases and at J to 7 bases, leaving 4 bases not matched to a gene. CDR3 amino acids: CASSQDPTGDGELFF. The CDR3 nucleotides read TGTGCCAGCAGCCAAGATCCGACAGGGGACGGGGAGCTGTTTTTT.

The chain links TRBV19 to TRBJ1-5, with 11 bases fitting TRBD1. This CDR3 is 14 amino acids long. The germline V gene encodes CDR1 LNHDA and CDR2 SQIVND (reference sequence). V lost 10 bases and J lost 4; bases outside the gene matches: 6. The CDR3 DNA is TGTGCCACCTCGGGACAGGGGGGGAATCAGCCCCAGCATTTT. It is translated as CATSGQGGNQPQHF.

J is TRBJ1-4 and V is TRBV19; 10 bases are shared with TRBD1. This CDR3 region has 17 residues. CDR1 is LNHDA, CDR2 SQIVND, per germline (reference sequence). J gave up 4 bases and V 11 bases, and 16 bases lay outside the gene matches. This chain's CDR3 is CASKGDRGSVSNEKLFF. The CDR3 DNA sequence: TGTGCCTCAAAGGGGGACAGGGGTTCAGTAAGTAATGAAAAACTGTTTTTT.

CDR3 sequence: CASSQDVRNQPQHF. The DNA for the CDR3 is TGTGCCAGCAGCCAAGATGTGCGGAATCAGCCCCAGCATTTT. The chain combines TRBV3-1 (or the pseudogene TRBV3-2) with TRBJ1-5; D not resolved. The germline V gene has CDR1 LGHDT and CDR2 YNNKEL (reference sequence). The CDR3 is made up of 14 amino acids. The V gene lost 0 bases and the J gene lost 4 bases, with 7 bases spanning the gap.

This clone occurred a few times. V gene TRBV27 combines with J gene TRBJ2-7; possible D gene TRBD1, 6 bases. Per germline, CDR1 MNHEY and CDR2 SMNVEV (reference sequence). The V and J ends lost 0 bases and 4 bases respectively, with 10 bases between them. The CDR3 sequence is 14 residues long. The CDR3 spells CASSLSTGNYEQYV. The DNA of the CDR3 is TGTGCCAGCAGTTTATCTACAGGGAATTACGAGCAGTACGTC.

Written as DNA, the CDR3 is TGTGCCAGCAGCCCCCCTGGGACAGCCTCTGGGGCCAACGTCCTGACTTTC. Protein product: CASSPPGTASGANVLTF. This chain joins TRBV5-5 and TRBJ2-6, with 7 nucleotides matching TRBD1. J was trimmed by 0 bases and V by 4 bases; bases with no gene match: 7. Germline-derived CDR1 and CDR2 are SGHKS and YYEKEE (reference sequence). This CDR3 contains 17 residues.

The chain is built from TRBV3-1 (or the pseudogene TRBV3-2) and TRBJ2-1, with 11 bases identical to TRBD2. The V segment lost 6 bases and the J segment 5 bases; nucleotides outside the gene matches: 9. From germline, CDR1 is LGHDT and CDR2 YNNKEL (reference sequence). The CDR3 extends over 16 amino acids. The CDR3 spells CASRLAGDKRDNEQFF. CDR3 nucleotides: TGTGCCAGCAGACTAGCGGGAGATAAACGGGACAATGAGCAGTTCTTC.

V is TRBV10-3 and J is TRBJ2-1; 7 positions match TRBD2. CDR1 is ENHRY and CDR2 is SYGVKD in the germline V gene. Losses at the gene ends were 2 bases for V and 2 bases for J; bases not matched to a gene: 3. This CDR3 spans 15 amino acids. This CDR3 is CAISETSATYNEQFF. In DNA form, the CDR3 reads TGTGCCATCAGTGAGACTAGCGCCACCTACAATGAGCAGTTCTTC.

CDR3 nucleotides: TGTGCCAGCAGTTTAATTGGACAGGGAGAAAAACTGTTTTTT. Translating it yields CASSLIGQGEKLFF. This sequence joins TRBV27 and TRBJ1-4; 8 nucleotides line up with TRBD1. The germline V gene encodes CDR1 MNHEY and CDR2 SMNVEV (reference sequence). The CDR3 sequence is 14 residues long. V shed 2 bases and J 8 bases; nucleotides not matched to a gene: 4.

This clone was seen a single time. This chain connects TRBV5-1 to TRBJ2-5, with 9 bases identical to TRBD1. This CDR3 contains 15 residues. V shed 4 bases and J 1 base; nucleotides not matched to a gene: 5. Per the germline V gene, CDR1 is SGHRS and CDR2 is YFSETQ. The CDR3 DNA reads TGCGCCAGCAGCCCCGGGACAGGGCCCCAAGAGACCCAGTACTTC. It is translated as CASSPGTGPQETQYF.

This clone occurred once. The gene calls are TRBV11-3 and TRBJ2-3, with 7 nucleotides matching TRBD2. The V gene's germline CDR1 is SGHNT and CDR2 YENEEA. The CDR3 is 18 residues long. V lost 5 bases, J lost 1 base, and 15 bases stayed unmatched. CDR3 amino acids: CASSLQTKTSLGTDTQYF. DNA of the CDR3: TGTGCCAGCAGCCTACAGACCAAGACTAGCCTAGGCACAGATACGCAGTATTTT.

This chain uses TRBV24-1 with TRBJ2-3, with 7 bases aligning to TRBD1. CDR1 is KGHDR and CDR2 is SFDVKD in the germline V gene. J was trimmed by 2 bases and V by 7 bases; bases with no gene match: 5. This CDR3 has 14 amino acids. For the CDR3, the DNA is TGTGCCACCAGCGGGACAGAACTCACAGATACGCAGTATTTT. Amino acid sequence: CATSGTELTDTQYF.

CDR3 sequence: CASSLGRGRGRNEQYF. The CDR3 region has the DNA TGTGCCAGCAGCTTAGGACGGGGCAGGGGGCGCAACGAGCAGTACTTC. The chain employs TRBV11-2 and TRBJ2-7; 8 bases map to TRBD1. The germline V gene has CDR1 SGHAT and CDR2 FQNNGV. The V and J ends lost 1 base and 5 bases, in that order; junction bases with no gene match: 10. There are 16 residues in the CDR3.

This chain joins TRBV19 and TRBJ2-3; D gene ambiguous. Germline lookup yields CDR1 LNHDA and CDR2 SQIVND (reference sequence). CDR3 length: 14 amino acids. Trimming shortened V by 7 bases and J by 8 bases, and 19 bases separated the two germline ends. The CDR3 loop reads CASTFGAVPGTQYF. CDR3 in DNA: TGTGCCAGTACCTTTGGCGCCGTCCCGGGTACGCAGTATTTT. Full variable domain (rest looked up from reference TRBV19 and TRBJ2-3): DGGITQSPKYLFRKEGQNVTLSCEQNLNHDAMYWYRQDPGQGLRLIYYSQIVNDFQKGDIAEGYSVSREKKESFPLTVTSAQKNPTAFYLCASTFGAVPGTQYFGPGTRLTVL.

The genes are TRBV6-5 and TRBJ2-3, with TRBD1 identical over 7 bases. This CDR3 spans 13 amino acids. Germline lookup yields CDR1 MNHEY and CDR2 SVGAGI. Trimming at V came to 6 bases and at J to 3 bases, leaving 3 bases not matched to a gene. CDR3 protein: CASRRQGTDTQYF. The CDR3 DNA reads TGTGCCAGCAGACGACAGGGAACAGATACGCAGTATTTT.